Below, 7 T cell receptor beta chains from the same sample are listed, as sequenced in a study of T-cell reconstitution after alpha-beta-depleted transplantation in children (dated by TCRdb to the mid-2010s). Libraries were prepared through PCR. For sequencing, an Illumina HiSeq 2500 was employed. TCR library preparation used molecular barcoding, with unique molecular identifiers applied to normalize quantification of the TCRbeta repertoire. Clones were called with MiXCR by TCRdb after fastp trimmed the public reads at Q25, and only in-frame beta chains were retained. Entries that share a CDR3 protein sequence are merged under the most common genes and DNA. The sample table lists roughly 100,000 distinct CDR3 sequences, 8% to 9% of them with a count of one. The ten largest clones represent roughly 7% of the sample. The sample consisted of PBMCs from the stem cell graft donor, taken from the stem cell graft. These receptors originate from a human donor who donated a stem cell graft to a child with congenital amegakaryocytic thrombocytopenia.

This clonotype was recorded at least ten times. The rearrangement uses TRBV12-3 or TRBV12-4 and TRBJ1-1, with D hard to call. This CDR3 has 13 amino acids. V was cut by 6 bases and J by 4 bases, with 12 bases left in between. CDR3 in DNA: TGTGCCAGCAGACCGGGCTGGGGCACTGAAGCTTTCTTT. This translates into CASRPGWGTEAFF.

This clonotype was counted at least ten times. The chain carries TRBV4-1 and TRBJ2-2; 7 nucleotides match TRBD1. The CDR3 is made up of 16 amino acids. Germline CDR1 reads MGHRA; CDR2 reads YSYEKL. Unmatched junction bases numbered 7, after V lost 5 bases and J lost 1 base. The CDR3 DNA reads as TGCGCCAGCAGCTGGCCGCGACAGGGGAACACCGGGGAGCTGTTTTTT. It encodes CASSWPRQGNTGELFF.

This clonotype was observed at least ten times. V and J are TRBV7-2 and TRBJ1-6; weak D call: TRBD1 (6 bases). Trimming took off 0 bases at V and 10 bases at J, with 16 bases between the two ends. Germline CDR1 is SGHTA and CDR2 is FQGNSA. The CDR3 is made up of 16 amino acids. For the CDR3, the DNA is TGTGCCAGCAGCTTAGCGGCGGAGACAGGAAGATCACCCCTCCACTTT. Protein sequence: CASSLAAETGRSPLHF.

The sample holds many counts of this clonotype. J is TRBJ1-1 and V is TRBV4-1, with 8 bases aligning to TRBD1. Losses at the gene ends were 3 bases for V and 5 bases for J; bases not matched to a gene: 8. Germline CDR1 is MGHRA and CDR2 is YSYEKL. The CDR3 is 15 amino acids. This CDR3 is CASSHLGQGRTEAFF. For the CDR3, the DNA is TGCGCCAGCAGCCACCTTGGACAGGGTCGAACTGAAGCTTTCTTT.

This clonotype was observed many times. This sequence joins TRBV3-1 and TRBJ2-5; the match to TRBD2 covers 8 bases. Per germline, CDR1 LGHDT and CDR2 YNNKEL (reference sequence). J was trimmed by 3 bases and V by 3 bases; bases with no gene match: 3. This CDR3 region has 14 residues. The CDR3 DNA follows: TGTGCCAGCAGCCACTTTAGCGGGAAAGAGACCCAGTACTTC. It specifies CASSHFSGKETQYF.

The CDR3 here is CATSSRDRVSAGQPQHF. CDR3 coding DNA: TGTGCCACCAGCTCCCGGGACAGGGTTTCTGCAGGTCAGCCCCAGCATTTT. The V gene is TRBV15, the J gene TRBJ1-5; TRBD1 aligns across 9 bases. After removal of 5 bases from V and 6 bases from J, the junction contained 14 bases not matched to a gene. The CDR3 consists of 17 residues. CDR1 is LNHNV, CDR2 YYDKDF, per germline (reference sequence).

This clonotype was picked up many times. The chain uses TRBV7-2 and TRBJ1-5; 8 nucleotides align to TRBD1. Germline CDR1 is SGHTA and CDR2 is FQGNSA. The CDR3 is made up of 16 amino acids. V was clipped by 3 bases and J by 4 bases; unmatched bases: 8. CDR3: CASSFDRGSPNQPQHF. CDR3 coding DNA: TGTGCCAGCAGCTTCGACAGGGGATCGCCGAATCAGCCCCAGCATTTT.